This entry lists 2 T cell receptor beta chains sequenced from one sample in a study of T cells after yellow fever vaccination. TCRdb processed the 5' RACE reads anew with MiXCR; each CDR3 protein has one entry. The sample holds 360,000 or so distinct CDR3 sequences, approximately 10% seen once. The sequencing here drew on PBMCs, taken on the day of the first yellow fever vaccination. The receptor source for this set is a man aged 18-30 years who received the YFV17D yellow fever vaccine.

Only a few counts were recorded for this clonotype. The chain links TRBV7-6 to TRBJ1-2, with 11 bases identical to TRBD1. Germline V CDR1 and CDR2: SGHVS, FNYEAQ. J was trimmed by 12 bases and V by 5 bases; bases with no gene match: 17. The CDR3 is 16 amino acids. CDR3 amino acids: CASSPLTLRTGGGHTF. CDR3 nucleotide sequence: TGTGCCAGCAGCCCACTTACTCTTCGGACAGGGGGCGGCCACACCTTC. The full variable domain, with the rest looked up from reference TRBV7-6 and TRBJ1-2, is GAGVSQSPRYKVTKRGQDVALRCDPISGHVSLYWYRQALGQGPEFLTYFNYEAQQDKSGLPNDRFSAERPEGSISTLTIQRTEQRDSAMYRCASSPLTLRTGGGHTFGSGTRLTVV.

The chain combines TRBV11-2 with TRBJ2-5, with 9 bases lining up with TRBD1. The CDR3 spans 15 residues. Looked up from germline, CDR1 is SGHAT and CDR2 is FQNNGV. V lost 5 bases and J lost 3; bases outside the gene matches: 7. The DNA of the CDR3 is TGTGCCAGCAGCCAGGGACAGGGAGGTAAAGAGACCCAGTACTTC. Amino acid sequence: CASSQGQGGKETQYF.